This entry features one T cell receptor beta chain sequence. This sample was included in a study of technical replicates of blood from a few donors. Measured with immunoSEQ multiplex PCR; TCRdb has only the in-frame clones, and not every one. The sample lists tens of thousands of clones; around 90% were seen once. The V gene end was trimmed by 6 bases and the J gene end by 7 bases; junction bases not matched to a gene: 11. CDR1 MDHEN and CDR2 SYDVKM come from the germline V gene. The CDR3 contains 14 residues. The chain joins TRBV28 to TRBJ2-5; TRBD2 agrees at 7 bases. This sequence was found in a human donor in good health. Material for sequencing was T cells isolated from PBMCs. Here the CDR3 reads CASSLPGGWVTQYF. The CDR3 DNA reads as TGTGCCAGCAGCCTCCCGGGAGGCTGGGTGACCCAGTACTTC.